These 28 T cell receptor beta chains came from one sample sequenced in a study of beta chain features in type 1 diabetes. Study-wide results and limits: Shorter TCRB CDR3s, moderately but significantly so, marked every one of the four CD4+ subsets in Type 1 diabetes patients.

These receptors' antigens are unknown. Expressed TCRB transcripts were sequenced, since all the RNA that had been isolated was reverse transcribed. Clones were sequenced by immunoSEQ multiplex PCR, and TCRdb holds only the in-frame ones, with some missing. The data hold about 650,000 clones, with 12% observed a single time. Source material: naive CD4+ T cells from blood. These TCRs come from a man aged 25-45 years with type 1 diabetes.

The rearrangement joins TRBV5-1 to TRBJ1-3; D not certain. CDR1 is SGHRS, CDR2 YFSETQ, per germline. V lost 0 bases and J lost 0, with 7 bases in between. The CDR3 contains 15 residues. CDR3 in DNA: TGCGCCAGCAGCTTGGTGGGTAACTCTGGAAACACCATATATTTT. It yields the protein CASSLVGNSGNTIYF.

This clone has only a few counts. The V gene is TRBV10-3, the J gene TRBJ1-4; perhaps TRBD1 as D (6 bases). The V end lost 3 bases, the J end lost 3 bases, and 11 bases lay between the germline ends. CDR1 is ENHRY, CDR2 SYGVKD, per germline. This CDR3 is built from 15 residues. CDR3 amino acids: CAISDGGRPNEKLFF. The DNA of the CDR3 is TGTGCCATCAGTGACGGGGGGCGGCCTAATGAAAAACTGTTTTTT.

This clone was counted between two and nine times. The chain has TRBV19 and TRBJ1-6; no clear D. Trimming shortened V by 4 bases and J by 2 bases, and 15 bases separated the two germline ends. The length of the CDR3 is 17 residues. The germline V gene has CDR1 LNHDA and CDR2 SQIVND (reference sequence). CDR3 DNA: TGTGCCAGTAGTACCCGGGAAAGGGTCCCCTATAATTCACCCCTCCACTTT. It translates to CASSTRERVPYNSPLHF.

This chain links TRBV6-5 with TRBJ1-2; 9 nucleotides agree with TRBD1. V lost 6 bases to trimming and J lost 5 bases; unmatched junction nucleotides: 7. CDR3 length: 14 amino acids. Per the germline V gene, CDR1 is MNHEY and CDR2 is SVGAGI. CDR3: CASSPMDRGYGYTF. The CDR3, as DNA: TGTGCCAGCAGCCCCATGGACAGGGGATATGGCTACACCTTC.

The chain carries TRBV7-2 and TRBJ2-7; TRBD2 agrees at 9 bases. CDR1 and CDR2 (germline): SGHTA, FQGNSA. This CDR3 spans 16 amino acids. Trimming took 3 bases from V and 0 from J; bases not matched to a gene: 6. The chain's CDR3 is CASSFGTSRSSYEQYF. DNA of the CDR3: TGTGCCAGCAGCTTTGGGACTAGCCGAAGCTCCTACGAGCAGTACTTC.

The chain uses TRBV7-2 and TRBJ1-2; no definite D call. This CDR3 comprises 14 residues. Germline lookup yields CDR1 SGHTA and CDR2 FQGNSA. V lost 4 bases and J 4 bases, leaving 13 bases between the germline ends. CDR3 DNA: TGTGCCAGCAGCTCAAGAGAGGGCAGCTATGGCTACACCTTC. Encoded protein: CASSSREGSYGYTF.

This clone turned up a few times. V usage is TRBV7-8 and J usage is TRBJ1-2; tentative D call: TRBD1 (5 bases). The V end lost 3 bases, the J end lost 4 bases, and 9 bases lay between the germline ends. The CDR3 sequence is 13 residues long. The germline CDR1 and CDR2 sequences are SGHVS and FQNEAQ. CDR3 DNA sequence: TGTGCCAGCAGCTTCGACAGCTCCTATGGCTACACCTTC. Its protein product is CASSFDSSYGYTF.

V gene TRBV29-1 combines with J gene TRBJ2-5, with TRBD1 as a possible D gene (5 bases). The V gene's germline CDR1 is SQVTM and CDR2 ANQGSEA. V was clipped by 4 bases and J by 1 base, with 10 bases between them. CDR3 length equals 13 residues. CDR3 sequence reads: CSVGETAQETQYF. DNA for the CDR3: TGCAGCGTTGGAGAGACAGCCCAAGAGACCCAGTACTTC.

Of note for this clone: This CDR3 is also generated by other DNA sequences in the sample. V and J are TRBV7-6 and TRBJ1-2, with TRBD1 identical over 7 bases. The CDR3 totals 13 residues. The J segment lost 5 bases and the V segment lost 3 bases, leaving 3 bases of the junction unmatched. Looked up from germline, CDR1 is SGHVS and CDR2 is FNYEAQ. Here the CDR3 reads CASSFPGGYGYTF. The DNA for the CDR3 is TGTGCCAGCAGCTTCCCAGGGGGTTATGGCTACACCTTC.

The J gene is TRBJ1-2, the V gene TRBV28; no firm D call. This CDR3 has 13 amino acids. The germline V gene encodes CDR1 MDHEN and CDR2 SYDVKM. Trimming stripped 3 bases from V and 0 bases from J, with 5 bases between. The CDR3 is CASSLMANYGYTF. The CDR3 DNA reads as TGTGCCAGCAGTTTGATGGCTAACTATGGCTACACCTTC.

The V call is TRBV11-2, the J call TRBJ1-5, with no clear D. The germline V gene has CDR1 SGHAT and CDR2 FQNNGV. Trimming pared 3 bases from V and 0 bases from J, leaving 3 bases between. The CDR3 has 13 residues. The CDR3 region is CASSFNSNQPQHF. The CDR3 region has the DNA TGTGCCAGCAGCTTCAATAGCAATCAGCCCCAGCATTTT.

In this sample, this clone turned up a few times. The chain is built from TRBV15 and TRBJ2-3; 7 positions match TRBD1. The CDR3 is 16 residues long. Germline values: CDR1 LNHNV, CDR2 YYDKDF (reference sequence). V was pared by 3 bases and J by 5 bases, with 11 bases of the junction left unmatched. The CDR3 DNA follows: TGTGCCACCAGCAGCAACAGGGGCTCCGAATTAGATACGCAGTATTTT. Protein product: CATSSNRGSELDTQYF.

The rearrangement uses TRBV9 and TRBJ1-6; D uncertain. The germline gives CDR1 SGDLS, CDR2 YYNGEE. V was trimmed by 0 bases and J by 6 bases, leaving 7 bases between them. There are 14 residues in the CDR3. CDR3 sequence reads: CASSVAEGNSPLHF. DNA for the CDR3: TGTGCCAGCAGCGTAGCTGAGGGTAATTCACCCCTCCACTTT. Full variable domain (outside the CDR3, taken from reference TRBV9 and TRBJ1-6): DSGVTQTPKHLITATGQRVTLRCSPRSGDLSVYWYQQSLDQGLQFLIQYYNGEERAKGNILERFSAQQFPDLHSELNLSSLELGDSALYFCASSVAEGNSPLHFGNGTRLTVT.

This clone was recorded a few times. The chain combines TRBV29-1 with TRBJ2-6, with D possibly TRBD2 on 6 matching bases. CDR3 length: 15 residues. Deletions cut 3 bases from V and 0 bases from J, with 9 bases between. From germline, CDR1 is SQVTM and CDR2 ANQGSEA. The CDR3 DNA reads TGCAGCGTTGATTCCGGGAGCTCTGGGGCCAACGTCCTGACTTTC. The encoded protein is CSVDSGSSGANVLTF.

The chain joins TRBV27 to TRBJ1-4; 8 bases match TRBD1. CDR1 MNHEY and CDR2 SMNVEV come from the germline V gene (reference sequence). The CDR3 runs 14 residues. J was trimmed by 7 bases and V by 4 bases; bases with no gene match: 5. The DNA for the CDR3 is TGTGCCAGCAGTTGGACAGGGCGAAGTGAAAAACTGTTTTTT. Protein sequence: CASSWTGRSEKLFF.

In this sample, this clone turned up a few times. The chain couples TRBV9 to TRBJ2-1; perhaps TRBD2 as D (6 bases). Trimming cost V 3 bases and J 9 bases, with 16 bases left between them. Germline CDR1 is SGDLS and CDR2 is YYNGEE. The CDR3 is 14 amino acids. The CDR3 DNA is TGTGCCAGCAGCGCGCACGTGGAGGGGAGTGAGCAGTTCTTC. Its translation: CASSAHVEGSEQFF.

This clone turned up a few times. The chain joins TRBV2 to TRBJ1-1, with a possible D match to TRBD1 (5 bases). Germline CDR1 reads SNHLY; CDR2 reads FYNNEI. V lost 10 bases, J lost 1 base, and 16 bases lay in between. The CDR3 spans 14 residues. The DNA for the CDR3 is TGTGCCAAAGGGCGAGGGGCCCCGAACACTGAAGCTTTCTTT. It specifies CAKGRGAPNTEAFF.

The chain recombines TRBV5-1 with TRBJ2-7; possibly TRBD1 or TRBD2 for D (5 bases each). Per germline, CDR1 SGHRS and CDR2 YFSETQ. Trimming cost V 0 bases and J 5 bases, with 15 bases left between them. This CDR3 has 15 residues. CDR3 DNA: TGCGCCAGCAGCTTGGCGTCCGGGGCGCCGGACGAGCAGTACTTC. Protein product: CASSLASGAPDEQYF.

This chain joins TRBV7-2 and TRBJ2-7; 7 bases are a match to TRBD1. The CDR3 extends over 13 amino acids. From germline, CDR1 is SGHTA and CDR2 FQGNSA. The junction had 6 bases not matched to a gene; V was cut back by 5 bases and J by 5 bases. This chain's CDR3 is CASSRQGSDEQYF. The CDR3 DNA reads as TGTGCCAGCAGCCGACAGGGTAGCGACGAGCAGTACTTC.

The V call is TRBV30, the J call TRBJ2-3; maybe TRBD2 (5 bases). The CDR3 loop spans 17 amino acids. Germline V gene data show CDR1 as GTSNPN and CDR2 as SVGIG (reference sequence). V was clipped by 2 bases and J by 0 bases, with 18 bases between them. CDR3 DNA: TGTGCCTGGAGTAGAGGGTCTCACTCCTCTAGCACAGATACGCAGTATTTT. It is translated as CAWSRGSHSSSTDTQYF.

This clone was observed a few times. The chain is built from TRBV7-2 and TRBJ1-1; 7 bases agree with TRBD1. Germline loops: CDR1 SGHTA, CDR2 FQGNSA. Unmatched junction bases numbered 6, after V lost 5 bases and J lost 3 bases. The CDR3 spans 14 residues. CDR3 sequence (DNA): TGTGCCAGCAGCCAACTGACAGGGTACACTGAAGCTTTCTTT. It translates to CASSQLTGYTEAFF.

This clone has just a few counts. The rearrangement joins TRBV28 to TRBJ1-2; D uncertain. The CDR3 length is 15 residues. Trimming stripped 6 bases from V and 2 bases from J, with 16 bases between. The germline V gene encodes CDR1 MDHEN and CDR2 SYDVKM. Here the CDR3 DNA reads TGTGCCAGCAGCCGTCAAGCTGGTTTCAACTATGGCTACACCTTC. Amino acid sequence: CASSRQAGFNYGYTF.

This clone was seen a few times. The CDR3 region is CASSRADRDTPQETQYF. CDR3 bases: TGTGCCAGCAGCCGAGCTGACAGGGATACACCGCAAGAGACCCAGTACTTC. V is TRBV5-6 and J is TRBJ2-5; 7 bases map to TRBD1. Looked up from germline, CDR1 is SGHDT and CDR2 is YYEEEE. The V gene end was trimmed by 4 bases and the J gene end by 2 bases; junction bases not matched to a gene: 14. This CDR3 is built from 17 residues. The full variable domain, in which reference TRBV5-6 and TRBJ2-5 provide the parts outside the CDR3, is DAGVTQSPTHLIKTRGQQVTLRCSPKSGHDTVSWYQQALGQGPQFIFQYYEEEERQRGNFPDRFSGHQFPNYSSELNVNALLLGDSALYLCASSRADRDTPQETQYFGPGTRLLVL.

Remarks on this clone: The junction does not match germline at one end; this may be a read error. The V gene is TRBV11-3, the J gene TRBJ2-3, with D maybe TRBD1 (5 bases). Germline CDR1 and CDR2: SGHNT and YENEEA. The CDR3 consists of 13 residues. This chain's CDR3 is CASSLGGTDTQYF. CDR3 in DNA: TGTGCCAGCAGTTTAGGGGGCACAGATACGCAGTATTTT.

This chain joins TRBV27 and TRBJ1-6; D gene uncertain. Germline V gene sequence: CDR1 MNHEY, CDR2 SMNVEV (reference sequence). This CDR3 has 14 residues. V dropped 2 bases and J dropped 8 bases, with 10 bases sitting between them. CDR3 sequence reads: CASSLQPRDSPLHF. The DNA for the CDR3 is TGTGCCAGCAGTTTACAGCCCCGGGATTCACCCCTCCACTTT.

This clone was counted a few times. This chain joins TRBV9 and TRBJ1-1, with D uncertain. CDR3 length: 14 amino acids. The germline V and J ends were trimmed by 0 bases and 5 bases, with 11 bases remaining between them. The germline CDR1 and CDR2 sequences are SGDLS and YYNGEE. The CDR3 DNA reads as TGTGCCAGCAGCGTAGATGTGGGGAGGACTGAAGCTTTCTTT. It encodes CASSVDVGRTEAFF. The full variable domain, its missing parts supplied by reference TRBV9 and TRBJ1-1, is DSGVTQTPKHLITATGQRVTLRCSPRSGDLSVYWYQQSLDQGLQFLIQYYNGEERAKGNILERFSAQQFPDLHSELNLSSLELGDSALYFCASSVDVGRTEAFFGQGTRLTVV.

This clone turned up a few times. J is TRBJ2-2 and V is TRBV7-2; no definite D call. V was clipped by 2 bases and J by 1 base, with 5 bases between them. Germline values: CDR1 SGHTA, CDR2 FQGNSA. The CDR3 runs 14 residues. The DNA for the CDR3 is TGTGCCAGCAGCTTATGGGGGAACACCGGGGAGCTGTTTTTT. It specifies CASSLWGNTGELFF. The whole variable domain, remainder taken from reference TRBV7-2 and TRBJ2-2, is GAGVSQSPSNKVTEKGKDVELRCDPISGHTALYWYRQSLGQGLEFLIYFQGNSAPDKSGLPSDRFSAERTGGSVSTLTIQRTQQEDSAVYLCASSLWGNTGELFFGEGSRLTVL.

V usage is TRBV6-5 and J usage is TRBJ2-5; 7 bases agree with TRBD1. This CDR3 spans 14 amino acids. V gave up 2 bases and J gave up 3 bases; unmatched junction bases: 3. The germline gives CDR1 MNHEY, CDR2 SVGAGI. CDR3 sequence (DNA): TGTGCCAGCAGTTACCTTGGACAGGAAGAGACCCAGTACTTC. Translating gives CASSYLGQEETQYF.